This T cell receptor (beta chain) was documented in a study of T cells in women clearing cervical HPV infection. The overall study: Controls' single incident HPV16 infection cleared within 12 months without precancer. Cases' blood sampling followed lesion detection by median approximately 150 days (90 to 200). Points from the study as a whole: CIN3+ cases had significantly higher TCR repertoire richness than controls, but evenness did not differ.

Each participant carried one incident cervical HPV16 infection only. The method was immunoSEQ multiplex PCR; TCRdb's version includes in-frame clones alone and lacks a portion of them. Its table lists roughly 20,000 clones. In regard to this clone: What it binds is not known.

This sequence originates from a woman aged 18 to 75 with a cervical HPV16 infection that either progressed to CIN3+ or cleared (not recorded which). Sequencing used blood buffy coat.

The CDR3 bases that were read are TGCAGCGTTGTCGAGCGGGGGATTCGCACAGATACG. This translates into CSVVERGIRTDT. The entire CDR3 protein reads CSVVERGIRTDTQYF. The chain couples TRBV29-1 to TRBJ2-3; the match to TRBD2 covers 8 bases. The read ends 3 residues early relative to the CDR3; the germline J gene fills the gap. Trimming removed 4 bases from V and 1 base from J; junction bases left unmatched: 7. This CDR3 is built from 15 residues. The germline V gene has CDR1 SQVTM and CDR2 ANQGSEA.